This passage covers 19 T cell receptor beta chains from one sample sequenced in a study of T cells after yellow fever vaccination. MiXCR, applied by TCRdb to the 5' RACE reads, yields one record per CDR3 protein. The table lists 60,000 to 85,000 distinct CDR3 sequences, around 7% of them singletons, with roughly 35% in the top ten. The starting material was CD8+ T cells sorted from PBMCs, obtained roughly 46 days after the first yellow fever vaccination. Receptors originate from a man between 18 and 29 years old who received the YFV17D yellow fever vaccine.

This clonotype was seen ten or more times. This chain joins TRBV4-3 and TRBJ2-3; 7 nucleotides line up with TRBD2. V lost 2 bases, J lost 2 bases, and 16 bases stayed unmatched. The germline V gene encodes CDR1 LGHNA and CDR2 YSLEER. CDR3 length: 19 amino acids. CDR3 sequence (DNA): TGCGCCAGCAGCCAACACCGCTGGGGGGGAGCATATATCACAGATACGCAGTATTTT. This sequence encodes CASSQHRWGGAYITDTQYF.

The genes are TRBV6-1 and TRBJ2-3, with 12 bases lining up with TRBD1. CDR3 length: 15 amino acids. V shed 6 bases, J shed 9 bases, and the junction held 10 bases outside the gene matches. Germline CDR1 is MNHNS and CDR2 is SASEGT. The CDR3 DNA follows: TGTGCCAGCAGCTCCGGGACAGGGGGCATAGCCACGCAGTATTTT. It yields the protein CASSSGTGGIATQYF.

This clonotype has at least ten counts. The gene calls are TRBV4-1 and TRBJ2-6, with 8 nucleotides matching TRBD2. Germline V gene sequence: CDR1 MGHRA, CDR2 YSYEKL. This CDR3 region has 17 residues. Trimming removed 1 base from V and 5 bases from J; junction bases left unmatched: 7. As DNA, the CDR3 is TGCGCCAGCAGCCAAGTATCGGGGGGGCTTAGGGCCAACGTCCTGACTTTC. This sequence encodes CASSQVSGGLRANVLTF.

This clonotype was detected ten times or more. The gene calls are TRBV12-3 or TRBV12-4 and TRBJ2-2; the D gene could be TRBD1 or TRBD2 (6 bases each). The CDR3 runs 14 residues. The V end was cut by 3 bases, the J end by 5 bases, with 10 bases between. The CDR3 here is CASSFGGVTGELFF. The CDR3 bases are TGTGCCAGCAGTTTCGGGGGCGTGACCGGGGAGCTGTTTTTT.

This clonotype was seen repeatedly, ten times or more. The J gene is TRBJ2-7, the V gene TRBV29-1; the match to TRBD2 covers 9 bases. CDR3 size: 14 residues. The J segment lost 2 bases and the V segment lost 4 bases, leaving 6 bases of the junction unmatched. The germline CDR1 and CDR2 sequences are SQVTM and ANQGSEA. This chain's CDR3 is CSVVLAGKPYEQYV. The DNA for the CDR3 is TGCAGCGTTGTTCTAGCGGGGAAGCCCTACGAGCAGTACGTC.

This clonotype was counted many times. The gene calls are TRBV28 and TRBJ2-3; D perhaps matches TRBD2 (6 bases). The V and J ends lost 2 bases and 2 bases respectively, with 17 bases between them. The germline gives CDR1 MDHEN, CDR2 SYDVKM. This CDR3 has 17 residues. CDR3 loop: CASSLPSSGYLTDTQYF. CDR3 nucleotide sequence: TGTGCCAGCAGTTTACCCTCGAGCGGGTACCTCACAGATACGCAGTATTTT.

Many counts were recorded for this clonotype. V and J are TRBV20-1 and TRBJ1-5; no definite D call. Trimming removed 5 bases at V and 10 bases at J, with 12 bases between. Germline V gene data show CDR1 as DFQATT and CDR2 as SNEGSKA (reference sequence). The CDR3 is 11 amino acids. The CDR3 sequence is CSAGNNNPQHF. CDR3 nucleotides: TGCAGTGCTGGGAATAACAACCCCCAGCATTTT.

The chain recombines TRBV5-1 with TRBJ1-6; D is uncertain. This CDR3 has 15 amino acids. The V and J ends lost 7 bases and 11 bases respectively, with 22 bases between them. Looked up from germline, CDR1 is SGHRS and CDR2 is YFSETQ. CDR3 in DNA: TGCGCCAGCTGGGCCCCGGACCCCTCTCTGGCACCCCTCCACTTT. Translation: CASWAPDPSLAPLHF.

This clonotype was seen at least ten times. The chain combines TRBV4-1 with TRBJ2-3, with D perhaps matching TRBD2 (6 bases). This CDR3 contains 15 residues. Germline V gives CDR1 MGHRA, CDR2 YSYEKL. Deletions cut 3 bases from V and 6 bases from J, with 16 bases between. This CDR3 reads CASSQLAKSTDTQYF. In DNA form, the CDR3 reads TGCGCCAGCAGCCAGCTAGCGAAATCCACGGATACGCAGTATTTT.

This chain connects TRBV20-1 to TRBJ2-4; unclear D gene. The V and J ends lost 0 bases and 0 bases respectively, with 9 bases between them. Germline V CDR1 and CDR2: DFQATT, SNEGSKA (reference sequence). The CDR3 totals 15 residues. The CDR3 spells CSARDLDLAKNIQYF. The CDR3 DNA reads as TGCAGTGCTAGAGATCTTGATCTAGCCAAAAACATTCAGTACTTC.

In this sample, this clonotype turned up many times. The chain couples TRBV5-1 to TRBJ1-1; D may be TRBD1 (5 bases). The V and J ends lost 2 bases and 5 bases respectively, with 16 bases between them. The germline gives CDR1 SGHRS, CDR2 YFSETQ. The CDR3 sequence is 15 residues long. The CDR3 DNA sequence: TGCGCCAGCAGCTTAGGTTACAGGACATCGACTGAAGCTTTCTTT. Translating it yields CASSLGYRTSTEAFF.

This clonotype was found many times. The chain combines TRBV28 with TRBJ1-5; D uncertain. V lost 3 bases and J lost 7, with 13 bases in between. The CDR3 sequence is 14 residues long. Germline V gene data show CDR1 as MDHEN and CDR2 as SYDVKM. The CDR3: CASSLFRPGQPQHF. The CDR3 region has the DNA TGTGCCAGCAGTTTGTTCCGACCGGGACAGCCCCAGCATTTT.

This clonotype was detected many times. The V call is TRBV6-5, the J call TRBJ2-2; D remains ambiguous. Per the germline V gene, CDR1 is MNHEY and CDR2 is SVGAGI. The CDR3 consists of 16 residues. Trimming stripped 7 bases from V and 4 bases from J, with 19 bases between. The CDR3 loop is CASKLGIRTVTGELFF. DNA for the CDR3: TGTGCCAGCAAGTTAGGGATAAGGACGGTCACCGGGGAGCTGTTTTTT.

This clonotype appeared many times. The chain employs TRBV15 and TRBJ2-7; TRBD2 might be the D (6 bases). CDR1 and CDR2 from the germline V gene are LNHNV and YYDKDF (reference sequence). The CDR3 length is 14 residues. Trimming removed 5 bases from V and 2 bases from J, with 13 bases in between. CDR3 nucleotide sequence: TGTGCCACCAGCCGCGGGGACGGTACCTACGAGCAGTACGTC. Its translation is CATSRGDGTYEQYV.

For this clonotype: Possible read error: a much larger clone is one base away. Since the CDR3 does not end with the conserved phenylalanine or tryptophan, this likely comes from a read error. V gene TRBV4-2 combines with J gene TRBJ2-7, with a weak D call TRBD2 (5 bases). The germline gives CDR1 LGHNA, CDR2 YNFKEQ. The CDR3 sequence is 13 residues long. V lost 0 bases and J 5 bases, leaving 8 bases between the germline ends. CDR3 sequence (DNA): TGTGCCAGCAGCCAAGAGGGGAGAGACGAGCAGTACTTA. It specifies CASSQEGRDEQYL.

Comment on this clonotype: This sequence may be a read error, since a much larger clone differs from it by one base. The V and J genes are TRBV9 and TRBJ2-7; 7 nucleotides match TRBD1. Per the germline V gene, CDR1 is SGDLS and CDR2 is YYNGEE. This CDR3 region has 14 residues. This CDR3 reads CASSAGTEYYDQYF. CDR3 DNA: TGTGCCAGCAGTGCCGGGACAGAATATTACGATCAGTACTTC.

This clonotype was counted at least ten times. The gene calls are TRBV5-5 and TRBJ2-3, with D perhaps matching TRBD1 (6 bases). Looked up from germline, CDR1 is SGHKS and CDR2 is YYEKEE (reference sequence). The CDR3 extends over 13 amino acids. The germline V and J ends were trimmed by 5 bases and 2 bases, with 9 bases remaining between them. DNA of the CDR3: TGTGCCAGCAGACCGGGACACACAGATACGCAGTATTTT. This codes for CASRPGHTDTQYF.

The gene calls are TRBV7-9 and TRBJ2-5; perhaps TRBD1 as D (6 bases). Germline-derived CDR1 and CDR2 are SEHNR and FQNEAQ (reference sequence). Trimming removed 4 bases from V and 7 bases from J, with 19 bases in between. This CDR3 spans 15 amino acids. This chain's CDR3 is CASSSRDTSWRTQYF. The CDR3 region has the DNA TGTGCCAGCAGCTCTAGGGACACCTCCTGGAGGACCCAGTACTTC.

This clonotype was detected a few times. The chain recombines TRBV28 with TRBJ2-3, with 10 bases that match TRBD1. Germline CDR1 MDHEN, CDR2 SYDVKM. The CDR3 is made up of 13 amino acids. V shed 8 bases, J shed 3 bases, and the junction held 2 bases outside the gene matches. This CDR3 reads CASRDRGTDTQYF. The CDR3 nucleotides read TGTGCCAGCCGGGACAGGGGAACAGATACGCAGTATTTT.